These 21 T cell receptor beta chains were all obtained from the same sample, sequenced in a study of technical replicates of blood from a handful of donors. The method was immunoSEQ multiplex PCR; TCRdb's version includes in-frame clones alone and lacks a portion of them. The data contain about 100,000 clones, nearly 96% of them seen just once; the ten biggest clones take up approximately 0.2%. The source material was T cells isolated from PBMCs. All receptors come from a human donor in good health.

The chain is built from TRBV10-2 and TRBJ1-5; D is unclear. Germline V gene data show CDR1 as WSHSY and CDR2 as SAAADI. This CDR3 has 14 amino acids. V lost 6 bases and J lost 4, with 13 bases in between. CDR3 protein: CASSETDFNQPQHF. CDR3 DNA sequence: TGCGCCAGCAGCGAGACGGACTTTAATCAGCCCCAGCATTTT.

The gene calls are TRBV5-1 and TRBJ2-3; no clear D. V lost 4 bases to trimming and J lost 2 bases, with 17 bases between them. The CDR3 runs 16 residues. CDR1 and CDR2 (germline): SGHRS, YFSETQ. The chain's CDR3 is CASSVFGDSPTDTQYF. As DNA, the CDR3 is TGCGCCAGCAGCGTCTTTGGAGACTCCCCCACAGATACGCAGTATTTT.

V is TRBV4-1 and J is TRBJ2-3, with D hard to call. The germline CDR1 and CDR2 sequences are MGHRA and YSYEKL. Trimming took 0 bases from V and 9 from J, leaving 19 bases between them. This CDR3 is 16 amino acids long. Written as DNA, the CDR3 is TGCGCCAGCAGCCAAGAGGCTCGAGCAGCACAGATAACGCAGTATTTT. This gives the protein CASSQEARAAQITQYF.

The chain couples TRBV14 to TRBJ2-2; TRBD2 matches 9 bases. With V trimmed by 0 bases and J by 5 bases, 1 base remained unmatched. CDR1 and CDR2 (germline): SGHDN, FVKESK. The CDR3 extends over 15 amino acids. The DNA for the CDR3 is TGTGCCAGCAGCCAAGATGGACTAGCGACCGGGGAGCTGTTTTTT. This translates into CASSQDGLATGELFF.

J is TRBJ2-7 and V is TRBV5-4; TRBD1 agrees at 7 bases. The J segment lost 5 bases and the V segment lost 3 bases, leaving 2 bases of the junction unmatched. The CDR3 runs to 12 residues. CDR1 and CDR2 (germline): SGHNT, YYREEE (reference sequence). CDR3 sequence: CASSSTGNEQYF. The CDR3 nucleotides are TGTGCCAGCAGCTCGACAGGGAACGAGCAGTACTTC. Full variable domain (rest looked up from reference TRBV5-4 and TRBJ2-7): ETGVTQSPTHLIKTRGQQVTLRCSSQSGHNTVSWYQQALGQGPQFIFQYYREEENGRGNFPPRFSGLQFPNYSSELNVNALELDDSALYLCASSSTGNEQYFGPGTRLTVT.

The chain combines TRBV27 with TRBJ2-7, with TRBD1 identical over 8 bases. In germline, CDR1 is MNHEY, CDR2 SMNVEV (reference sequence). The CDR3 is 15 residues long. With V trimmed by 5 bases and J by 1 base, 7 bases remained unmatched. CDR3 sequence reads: CASSKDRVGSYEQYF. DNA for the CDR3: TGTGCCAGCAGTAAGGACAGGGTAGGTTCCTACGAGCAGTACTTC.

The CDR3 DNA sequence: TGTGCCAGCCGACAGGGTCCCGGTCAGCCCCAGCATTTT. As protein: CASRQGPGQPQHF. The gene calls are TRBV28 and TRBJ1-5, with 7 bases fitting TRBD1. Germline CDR1 is MDHEN and CDR2 is SYDVKM. The CDR3 totals 13 residues. The ends lost 8 bases at V and 6 bases at J; junction bases unmatched: 7.

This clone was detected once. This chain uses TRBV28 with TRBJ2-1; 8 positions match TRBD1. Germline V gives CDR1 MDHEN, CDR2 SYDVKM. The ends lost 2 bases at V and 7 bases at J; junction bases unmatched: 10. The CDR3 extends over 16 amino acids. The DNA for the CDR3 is TGTGCCAGCAGTTTAGCCTCACTTGGACAGGGAAATGAGCAGTTCTTC. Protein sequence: CASSLASLGQGNEQFF.

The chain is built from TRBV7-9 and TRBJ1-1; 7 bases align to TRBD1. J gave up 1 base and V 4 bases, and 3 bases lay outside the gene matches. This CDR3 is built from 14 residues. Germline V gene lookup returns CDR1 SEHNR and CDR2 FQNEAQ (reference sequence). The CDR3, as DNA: TGTGCCAGCAGCTCGGGACAGAGGAACACTGAAGCTTTCTTT. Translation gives CASSSGQRNTEAFF.

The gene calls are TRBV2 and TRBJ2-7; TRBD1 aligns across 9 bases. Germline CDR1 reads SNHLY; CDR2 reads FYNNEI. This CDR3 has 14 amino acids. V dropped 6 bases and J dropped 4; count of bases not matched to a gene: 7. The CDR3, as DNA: TGTGCCAGCAGGATGGGGACAGGGAAATACGAGCAGTACTTC. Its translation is CASRMGTGKYEQYF.

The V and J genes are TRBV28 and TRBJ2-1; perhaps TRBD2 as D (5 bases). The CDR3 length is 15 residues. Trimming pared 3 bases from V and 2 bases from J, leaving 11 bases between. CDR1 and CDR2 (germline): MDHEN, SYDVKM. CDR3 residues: CASSFVLGAYNEQFF. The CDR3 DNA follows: TGTGCCAGCAGTTTCGTACTAGGCGCCTACAATGAGCAGTTCTTC.

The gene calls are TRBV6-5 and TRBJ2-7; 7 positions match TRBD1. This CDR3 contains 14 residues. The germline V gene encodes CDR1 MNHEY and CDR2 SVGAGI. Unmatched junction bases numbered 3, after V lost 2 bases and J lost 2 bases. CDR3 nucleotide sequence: TGTGCCAGCAGTTACATGGACAGGACCTACGAGCAGTACTTC. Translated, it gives CASSYMDRTYEQYF.

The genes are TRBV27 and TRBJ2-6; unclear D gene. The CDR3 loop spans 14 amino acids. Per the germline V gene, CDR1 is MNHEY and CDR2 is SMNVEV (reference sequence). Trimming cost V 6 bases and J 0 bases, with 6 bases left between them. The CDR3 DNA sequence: TGTGCCAGCAGATACTCCTCTGGGGCCAACGTCCTGACTTTC. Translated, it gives CASRYSSGANVLTF.

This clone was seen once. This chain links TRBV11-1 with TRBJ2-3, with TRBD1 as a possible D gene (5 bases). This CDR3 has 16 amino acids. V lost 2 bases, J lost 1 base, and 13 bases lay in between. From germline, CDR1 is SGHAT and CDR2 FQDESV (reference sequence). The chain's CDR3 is CASSLTGTWGTDTQYF. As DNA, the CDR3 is TGTGCCAGCAGCTTAACAGGAACTTGGGGCACAGATACGCAGTATTTT.

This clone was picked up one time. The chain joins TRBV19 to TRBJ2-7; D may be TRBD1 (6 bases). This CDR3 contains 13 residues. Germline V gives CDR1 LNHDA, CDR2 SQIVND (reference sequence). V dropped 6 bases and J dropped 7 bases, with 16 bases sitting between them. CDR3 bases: TGTGCCAGTAGCGACTCCGGGACACAAGAGCAGTACTTC. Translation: CASSDSGTQEQYF.

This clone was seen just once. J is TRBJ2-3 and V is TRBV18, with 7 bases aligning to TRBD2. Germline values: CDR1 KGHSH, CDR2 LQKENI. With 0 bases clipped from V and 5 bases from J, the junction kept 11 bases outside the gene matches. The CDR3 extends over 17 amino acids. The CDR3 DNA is TGTGCCAGCTCACCACCGCGCGGGAGTCCCGATCGAGATACGCAGTATTTT. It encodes CASSPPRGSPDRDTQYF.

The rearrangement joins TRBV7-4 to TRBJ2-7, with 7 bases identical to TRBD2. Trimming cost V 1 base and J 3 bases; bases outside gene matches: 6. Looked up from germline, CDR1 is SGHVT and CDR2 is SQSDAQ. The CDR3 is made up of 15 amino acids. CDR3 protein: CASSLVWTRFYEQYF. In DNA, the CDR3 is TGTGCCAGCAGCTTAGTCTGGACTAGATTCTACGAGCAGTACTTC. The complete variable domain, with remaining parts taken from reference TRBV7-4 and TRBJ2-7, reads GAGVSQSPRYKVAKRGRDVALRCDSISGHVTLYWYRQTLGQGSEVLTYSQSDAQRDKSGRPSGRFSAERPERSVSTLKIQRTEQGDSAVYLCASSLVWTRFYEQYFGPGTRLTVT.

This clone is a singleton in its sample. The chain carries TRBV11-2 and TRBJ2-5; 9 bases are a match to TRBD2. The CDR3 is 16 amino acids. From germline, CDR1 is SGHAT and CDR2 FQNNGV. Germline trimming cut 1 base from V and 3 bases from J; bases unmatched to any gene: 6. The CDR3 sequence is CASSLGIAGVEETQYF. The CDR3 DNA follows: TGTGCCAGCAGCTTAGGGATAGCGGGAGTCGAAGAGACCCAGTACTTC.

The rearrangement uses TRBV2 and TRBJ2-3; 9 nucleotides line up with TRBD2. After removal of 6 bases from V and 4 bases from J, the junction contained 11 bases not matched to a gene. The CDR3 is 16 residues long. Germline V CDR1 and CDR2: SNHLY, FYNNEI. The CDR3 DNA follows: TGTGCCAGCAGGGGGCGAGGGCGGGGGGGCCCAGATACGCAGTATTTT. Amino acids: CASRGRGRGGPDTQYF.

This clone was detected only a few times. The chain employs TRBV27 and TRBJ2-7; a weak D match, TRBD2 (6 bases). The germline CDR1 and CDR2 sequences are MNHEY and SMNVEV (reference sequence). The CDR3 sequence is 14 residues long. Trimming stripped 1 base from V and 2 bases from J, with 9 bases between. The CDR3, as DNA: TGTGCCAGCAGTTTATGGGCTAGCGCCTACGAGCAGTACTTC. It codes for CASSLWASAYEQYF.

In DNA, the CDR3 is TGTGCCAGCGGGCAGACTGAAGCTTTCTTT. It translates to CASGQTEAFF. The chain combines TRBV6-5 with TRBJ1-1, with D unclear. The CDR3 spans 10 residues. Germline CDR1 is MNHEY and CDR2 is SVGAGI. Trimming removed 8 bases from V and 5 bases from J, with 6 bases in between.